The 17 T cell receptor beta chains below all came from one sample that was sequenced in a study of regulatory dendritic cells for organ transplantation (dated by TCRdb to the late 2010s). Their recognized antigens are unknown. Sorted T cell subsets were CFSE-labeled and co-cultured for around 5 days with allogeneic regulatory or mature dendritic cells at a 1:10 DC:T ratio. Receptors were amplified or captured by the immunoSEQ multiplex PCR assay. TCRdb provides this immuneACCESS table in a form limited to in-frame rearrangements. Some clones are lacking; in checked studies, under half of them reflect an unresolved V gene, and why the rest are absent is not known. Within this sample are about 5,200 clones, with roughly 74% of them counted one time only. The ten top clones hold about a fifth of the sample. Sequencing used memory CD8+ T cells from blood cultured with regulatory dendritic cells. This specimen's cell subset or site label, interpreted: CD45RO+ memory T cells. All receptors come from a human donor in good health.

This clone is medium-sized. The rearrangement uses TRBV4-2 and TRBJ2-1; D is perhaps TRBD1 or TRBD2 (6 bases each). There are 17 residues in the CDR3. Germline values: CDR1 LGHNA, CDR2 YNFKEQ. V was shortened by 0 bases and J by 2 bases, with 14 bases between the two germline ends. The CDR3 sequence is CASSQDGGHSPYNEQFF. The CDR3 region has the DNA TGTGCCAGCAGCCAAGACGGGGGCCACTCACCCTACAATGAGCAGTTCTTC.

This clone was found once. The chain couples TRBV28 to TRBJ1-4, with TRBD1 matching over 9 bases. CDR1 and CDR2 from the germline V gene are MDHEN and SYDVKM. The J segment lost 6 bases and the V segment lost 3 bases, leaving 8 bases of the junction unmatched. CDR3 length: 16 amino acids. The CDR3: CASSFNYRGLDEKLFF. CDR3 DNA: TGTGCCAGCAGTTTTAATTACAGGGGGCTAGATGAAAAACTGTTTTTT.

A note on this clone: A read error may produce the germline difference seen at one junction end. The chain recombines TRBV7-7 with TRBJ2-5, with D perhaps TRBD2 (6 bases). This CDR3 region has 15 residues. The germline gives CDR1 SSHAT, CDR2 FNYEAQ (reference sequence). Here the CDR3 reads CASSLSLGTRETQYF. The CDR3 DNA reads as TGTGCTAGCAGCTTATCTTTAGGGACTCGGGAGACCCAGTACTTC.

V and J are TRBV6-4 and TRBJ2-2; D unclear. V lost 5 bases, J lost 5 bases, and 15 bases lay in between. Per germline, CDR1 MRHNA and CDR2 SNTAGT. CDR3 length: 15 amino acids. The DNA for the CDR3 is TGTGCCAGCAGTAGGACGGGTGAGGAGACCGGGGAGCTGTTTTTT. Translation gives CASSRTGEETGELFF.

This clone was seen only a few times. The chain joins TRBV30 to TRBJ1-1; D ambiguous. Trimming removed 8 bases at V and 5 bases at J, with 12 bases between. In germline, CDR1 is GTSNPN, CDR2 SVGIG (reference sequence). The CDR3 has 11 residues. DNA for the CDR3: TGTGCCGGTACGCTTCCGACTGAAGCTTTCTTT. Translated: CAGTLPTEAFF.

The chain employs TRBV28 and TRBJ2-2, with no clear D. The CDR3 runs to 11 residues. V lost 3 bases and J 7 bases, leaving 3 bases between the germline ends. CDR1 is MDHEN, CDR2 SYDVKM, per germline. The CDR3, as DNA: TGTGCCAGCAGTTTTAACGGGGAGCTGTTTTTT. Translating it yields CASSFNGELFF.

This chain connects TRBV7-9 to TRBJ2-7; D is uncertain. Trimming stripped 2 bases from V and 2 bases from J, with 7 bases between. CDR1 is SEHNR, CDR2 FQNEAQ, per germline (reference sequence). The length of the CDR3 is 13 residues. CDR3 region: CASSLSDPYEQYF. In DNA, the CDR3 is TGTGCCAGCAGCTTATCCGACCCCTACGAGCAGTACTTC.

This chain joins TRBV28 and TRBJ2-6; D unresolved. The germline CDR1 and CDR2 sequences are MDHEN and SYDVKM. The CDR3 covers 18 residues. V lost 5 bases and J 0 bases, leaving 17 bases between the germline ends. The chain's CDR3 is CASSLPRSRRSGANVLTF. DNA for the CDR3: TGTGCCAGCAGTCTACCTAGATCCCGCCGCTCTGGGGCCAACGTCCTGACTTTC.

The rearrangement links TRBV19 to TRBJ2-1; the D gene is possibly TRBD2 (6 bases). Trimming took off 3 bases at V and 0 bases at J, with 15 bases between the two ends. The CDR3 runs 17 residues. Germline values: CDR1 LNHDA, CDR2 SQIVND (reference sequence). CDR3 sequence (DNA): TGTGCCAGTAGTATTACTTTCCGGGGGAGCTCCTACAATGAGCAGTTCTTC. This gives the protein CASSITFRGSSYNEQFF.

CDR3 loop: CASIYHYLRDGQPFHYGYTF. The CDR3 DNA follows: TGTGCCAGCATCTACCACTACCTCCGGGACGGCCAACCTTTTCACTATGGCTACACCTTC. The chain recombines TRBV28 with TRBJ1-2; tentative D call: TRBD1 (5 bases). The CDR3 is made up of 20 amino acids. Trimming stripped 7 bases from V and 3 bases from J, with 33 bases between. Germline V gives CDR1 MDHEN, CDR2 SYDVKM.

The chain employs TRBV27 and TRBJ2-3, with no clear D. From germline, CDR1 is MNHEY and CDR2 SMNVEV (reference sequence). With 3 bases removed from V and 1 base from J, the gap between germline ends came to 8 bases. The CDR3 length is 14 residues. CDR3 DNA: TGTGCCAGCAGTTTTGGCACGGGCACAGATACGCAGTATTTT. Translated, it gives CASSFGTGTDTQYF.

On this clone: One base separates it from a far larger clone, so it is likely a read error. Other DNA variants within this sample encode the same CDR3. The chain employs TRBV19 and TRBJ1-1; 10 bases agree with TRBD1. Germline CDR1 reads LNHDA; CDR2 reads SQIVND (reference sequence). This CDR3 is built from 15 residues. The J segment lost 8 bases and the V segment lost 2 bases, leaving 8 bases of the junction unmatched. The CDR3 here is CASSIIGTGVTEAFF. The CDR3 DNA reads TGTGCCAGTAGTATAATTGGGACAGGGGTCACCGAAGCTTTCTTT. Filled out from reference TRBV19 and TRBJ1-1, the complete variable domain reads DGGITQSPKYLFRKEGQNVTLSCEQNLNHDAMYWYRQDPGQGLRLIYYSQIVNDFQKGDIAEGYSVSREKKESFPLTVTSAQKNPTAFYLCASSIIGTGVTEAFFGQGTRLTVV.

This chain joins TRBV4-3 and TRBJ2-7; 8 bases are shared with TRBD1. Germline V gene data show CDR1 as LGHNA and CDR2 as YSLEER. The CDR3 extends over 17 amino acids. After removal of 2 bases from V and 4 bases from J, the junction contained 13 bases not matched to a gene. This CDR3 is CASSQSFHGTGLYEQYF. In DNA form, the CDR3 reads TGCGCCAGCAGCCAATCTTTCCACGGGACAGGTCTTTACGAGCAGTACTTC.

The rearrangement uses TRBV27 and TRBJ1-1; TRBD1 might be the D (5 bases). The CDR3 totals 14 residues. Trimming removed 2 bases from V and 1 base from J, with 8 bases in between. CDR1 is MNHEY, CDR2 SMNVEV, per germline (reference sequence). The CDR3 region has the DNA TGTGCCAGCAGTTTACCAGGACAGAACACTGAAGCTTTCTTT. The encoded protein is CASSLPGQNTEAFF.

The chain's CDR3 is CASSHDDRANQPQHF. As DNA, the CDR3 is TGCGCCAGCAGCCACGACGACAGGGCCAATCAGCCCCAGCATTTT. The chain has TRBV4-1 and TRBJ1-5; 7 bases fit TRBD1. The germline V gene encodes CDR1 MGHRA and CDR2 YSYEKL. Germline trimming cut 3 bases from V and 3 bases from J; bases unmatched to any gene: 5. The CDR3 has 15 amino acids.

The V and J genes are TRBV10-3 and TRBJ2-1; unclear D gene. The V end lost 3 bases, the J end lost 5 bases, and 5 bases lay between the germline ends. Per germline, CDR1 ENHRY and CDR2 SYGVKD. The CDR3 is made up of 12 amino acids. The DNA for the CDR3 is TGTGCCATCAGTGATGGGCACAATGAGCAGTTCTTC. It codes for CAISDGHNEQFF.

The J gene is TRBJ2-6, the V gene TRBV30, with TRBD2 identical over 10 bases. J gave up 3 bases and V 0 bases, and 20 bases lay outside the gene matches. The CDR3 consists of 22 residues. Germline CDR1 and CDR2: GTSNPN and SVGIG (reference sequence). The CDR3 DNA sequence: TGTGCCTGGAGTGTAGAGAGTGGGCTAGCGGGAGAAGTTTACAGTGGGGCCAACGTCCTGACTTTC. It encodes CAWSVESGLAGEVYSGANVLTF. The complete variable domain, with remaining parts taken from reference TRBV30 and TRBJ2-6, reads SQTIHQWPATLVQPVGSPLSLECTVEGTSNPNLYWYRQAAGRGLQLLFYSVGIGQISSEVPQNLSASRPQDRQFILSSKKLLLSDSGFYLCAWSVESGLAGEVYSGANVLTFGAGSRLTVL.